Included here is one T cell receptor (beta chain) sequence, with context. This sample is part of a study of shared clonotypes between healthy human individuals. The method was immunoSEQ multiplex PCR; TCRdb's version includes in-frame clones alone and lacks a portion of them. This sample yields roughly 530,000 clones, of which roughly 95% are seen a single time; 0.06% belongs to the top ten. J lost 5 bases, V lost 4 bases, and 7 bases had no gene match. The CDR3 loop spans 16 amino acids. The germline gives CDR1 MGHRA, CDR2 YSYEKL. This receptor was obtained from a young woman in good health. V gene TRBV4-1 combines with J gene TRBJ2-3, with 12 bases identical to TRBD2. The sample was naive CD4+ T cells sorted from blood. Sample subset: CD45RA+ positively selected. For the CDR3, the DNA is TGCGCCAGCAGCCGGGGACTAGCGGGTATCGGAGATACGCAGTATTTT. Amino acid sequence: CASSRGLAGIGDTQYF.